This note documents a single T cell receptor (beta chain) sequence. Its antigen remains unidentified. This entry is derived from a study of identical twins. Study-wide results and caveats: Cross-sectional statistics, not tracking of the same donors, supported the conclusions.

V was clipped by 3 bases and J by 6 bases, with 12 bases between them. This CDR3 has 13 residues. CDR1 is LGHNA and CDR2 is YSLEER in the germline V gene. TCRdb independently ran MiXCR on the 5' RACE reads; one entry per CDR3 protein. This sample has approximately 190,000 distinct CDR3 sequences, with roughly 15% found just once. These data are also associated with another study on T cells expressing NK-cell markers.

V and J are TRBV4-3 and TRBJ2-7, with D possibly TRBD2 on 5 matching bases. Sequencing was carried out using CD8+ T cells sorted from blood. The sequence derives from a woman between 18 and 29 years old in good health. CDR3 in amino acids: CASSQAGAAEQYF. CDR3 bases: TGCGCCAGCAGCCAGGCTGGAGCGGCCGAGCAGTACTTC.